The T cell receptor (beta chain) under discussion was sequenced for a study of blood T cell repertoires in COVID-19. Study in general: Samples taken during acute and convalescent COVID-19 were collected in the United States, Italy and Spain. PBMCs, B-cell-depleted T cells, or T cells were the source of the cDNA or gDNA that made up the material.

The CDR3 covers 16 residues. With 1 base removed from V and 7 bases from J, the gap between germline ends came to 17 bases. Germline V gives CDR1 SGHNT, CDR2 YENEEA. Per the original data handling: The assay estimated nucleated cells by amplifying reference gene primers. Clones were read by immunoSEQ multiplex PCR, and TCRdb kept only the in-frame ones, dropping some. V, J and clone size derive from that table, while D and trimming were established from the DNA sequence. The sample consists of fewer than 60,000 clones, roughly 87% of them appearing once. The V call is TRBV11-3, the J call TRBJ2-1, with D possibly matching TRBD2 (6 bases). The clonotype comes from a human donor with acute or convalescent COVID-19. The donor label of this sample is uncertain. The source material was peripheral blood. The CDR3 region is CASSLGGSGGVNEQFF. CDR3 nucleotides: TGTGCCAGCAGCTTAGGGGGTAGCGGAGGGGTAAATGAGCAGTTCTTC.